In its sample, the clone carrying this T cell receptor beta chain was seen a few times. Its target is not known. These data are taken from a study of T-cell reconstitution after alpha-beta-depleted transplantation in children. Whole-study findings and limits: The origin of alpha-beta T cells about two months after transplant was reportedly several hundred expanded graft clones. Once a year had passed after transplant, T-cell counts and diversity came mostly from newly produced T cells. Some patients' high day-60 TCRbeta diversity was attributed to recipient cells surviving conditioning.

This CDR3 region has 19 residues. Germline V gene lookup returns CDR1 SGHRS and CDR2 YFSETQ. Germline trimming cut 0 bases from V and 1 base from J; bases unmatched to any gene: 9. Library preparation (for TCRbeta) was performed with unique molecular identifiers. From the PCR reads, TCRdb called clonotypes with MiXCR, one entry per CDR3 protein. This sample has 610,000 or so distinct CDR3 sequences, with around 27% found just once. The TCR originated in a boy under two years old with Wiskott-Aldrich syndrome, due to receive a stem cell transplant. V is TRBV5-1 and J is TRBJ2-7; TRBD2 matches 14 bases. This material consisted of PBMCs, taken before TCRalphabeta/CD19-depleted stem cell transplant. The CDR3 coding sequence is TGCGCCAGCAGCTTGGTCCGGGGGACTAGCGGGGGCTTTTCCTACGAGCAGTACTTC. This codes for CASSLVRGTSGGFSYEQYF.